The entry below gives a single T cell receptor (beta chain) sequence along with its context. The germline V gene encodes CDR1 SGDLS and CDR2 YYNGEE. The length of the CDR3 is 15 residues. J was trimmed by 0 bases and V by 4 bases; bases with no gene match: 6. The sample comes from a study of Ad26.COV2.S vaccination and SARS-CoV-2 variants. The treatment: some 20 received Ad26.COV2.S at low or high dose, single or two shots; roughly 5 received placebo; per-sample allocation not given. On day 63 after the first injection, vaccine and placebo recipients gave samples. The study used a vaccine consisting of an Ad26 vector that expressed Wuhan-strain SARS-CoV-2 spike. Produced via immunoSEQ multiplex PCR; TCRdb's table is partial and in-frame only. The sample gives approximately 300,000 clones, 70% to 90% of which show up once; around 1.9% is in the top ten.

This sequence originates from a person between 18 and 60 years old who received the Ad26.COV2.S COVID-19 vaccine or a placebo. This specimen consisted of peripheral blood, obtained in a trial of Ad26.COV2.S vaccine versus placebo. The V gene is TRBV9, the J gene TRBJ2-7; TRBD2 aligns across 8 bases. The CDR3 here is CASSPRLANSYEQYF. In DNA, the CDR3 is TGTGCCAGCAGCCCCCGACTAGCGAACTCCTACGAGCAGTACTTC.